Below, 27 T cell receptor beta chains from the same sample are listed, as sequenced in a study of T cells after yellow fever vaccination. TCRdb processed the 5' RACE reads anew with MiXCR; each CDR3 protein has one entry. The table records approximately 600,000 distinct CDR3 sequences, over 9% of them present only once. Sequencing used PBMCs, obtained on the day of the yellow fever booster vaccination. These receptors were taken from a man younger than 40 who received the YFV17D yellow fever vaccine.

The rearrangement joins TRBV5-1 to TRBJ1-1; D not certain. The V gene lost 0 bases and the J gene lost 3 bases, with 9 bases spanning the gap. The CDR3 runs to 14 residues. Germline CDR1 SGHRS, CDR2 YFSETQ. This CDR3 is CASSLEQLYTEAFF. The CDR3 region has the DNA TGCGCCAGCAGCTTGGAACAGCTATACACTGAAGCTTTCTTT.

This clonotype has a handful of counts. The CDR3 region is CASTVGGQGSLGLASSYNEQFF. In DNA, the CDR3 is TGTGCCAGCACCGTAGGGGGACAGGGTTCTTTAGGACTAGCGAGCTCCTACAATGAGCAGTTCTTC. V gene TRBV6-5 combines with J gene TRBJ2-1; the D gene could be TRBD1 or TRBD2 (9 bases each). The germline V gene has CDR1 MNHEY and CDR2 SVGAGI. The CDR3 runs 22 residues. Between the trimmed V and J ends, which lost 7 bases and 0 bases, there was a span of 34 bases.

The rearrangement uses TRBV29-1 and TRBJ1-2, with D perhaps TRBD1 (6 bases). V was clipped by 7 bases and J by 4 bases, with 16 bases between them. Per germline, CDR1 SQVTM and CDR2 ANQGSEA. The CDR3 is 13 amino acids. The CDR3 DNA follows: TGCAGCGCCTACCAGGGGACGACCTATGGCTACACCTTC. Translation: CSAYQGTTYGYTF.

The table lists this clonotype with many counts. The V call is TRBV5-1, the J call TRBJ2-7; D might be TRBD2 (6 bases). CDR1 and CDR2 from the germline V gene are SGHRS and YFSETQ. V lost 1 base, J lost 6 bases, and 20 bases lay in between. This CDR3 region has 16 residues. The CDR3 region is CASSLMPAGSGGEQYF. Written as DNA, the CDR3 is TGCGCCAGCAGCTTGATGCCGGCGGGATCGGGCGGCGAGCAGTACTTC.

The genes are TRBV6-1 and TRBJ2-7; D gene ambiguous. V was pared by 7 bases and J by 6 bases, with 10 bases between. Germline values: CDR1 MNHNS, CDR2 SASEGT. CDR3 length equals 11 residues. The CDR3 here is CASTEGFEQYF. CDR3 nucleotide sequence: TGTGCCAGCACCGAAGGCTTCGAGCAGTACTTC.

V is TRBV29-1 and J is TRBJ2-5, with D unresolved. V gave up 2 bases and J gave up 1 base, with 5 bases separating them. This CDR3 has 12 residues. The germline V gene has CDR1 SQVTM and CDR2 ANQGSEA. The CDR3 protein is CSVETRQETQYF. CDR3 coding DNA: TGCAGCGTTGAAACCCGCCAAGAGACCCAGTACTTC.

This clonotype came up a few times. The chain employs TRBV7-9 and TRBJ2-7; the D gene is possibly TRBD2 (6 bases). CDR1 SEHNR and CDR2 FQNEAQ come from the germline V gene (reference sequence). Trimming shortened V by 6 bases and J by 0 bases, and 18 bases separated the two germline ends. The CDR3 consists of 16 residues. The CDR3 sequence is CASSRTGTLISYEQYF. CDR3 nucleotides: TGTGCCAGCAGTCGGACCGGGACTCTAATCTCCTACGAGCAGTACTTC.

This clonotype has a handful of counts. Sequence at one end of the junction differs from germline and may be a read error. The chain employs TRBV7-2 and TRBJ2-1; D not resolved. CDR3 size: 12 residues. Germline V CDR1 and CDR2: SGHTA, FQGNSA. CDR3 sequence reads: CASSPSPGSPIF. The CDR3 DNA is TGTGCCAGCAGCCCCAGCCCCGGCTCCCCGATCTTC.

The chain uses TRBV29-1 and TRBJ1-2; D might be TRBD1 (6 bases). CDR3 length: 12 residues. From germline, CDR1 is SQVTM and CDR2 ANQGSEA. With 7 bases removed from V and 1 base from J, the gap between germline ends came to 10 bases. The CDR3 sequence is CSGAQGNYGYTF. The DNA for the CDR3 is TGCAGCGGGGCACAGGGTAACTATGGCTACACCTTC.

This clonotype showed up just a few times. The V gene is TRBV7-8, the J gene TRBJ2-7, with D maybe TRBD1 (5 bases). Trimming stripped 7 bases from V and 1 base from J, with 14 bases between. CDR1 SGHVS and CDR2 FQNEAQ come from the germline V gene. The CDR3 covers 14 residues. Written as DNA, the CDR3 is TGTGCCAGCACCAAATCGGACACATCCTACGAGCAGTACTTC. It encodes CASTKSDTSYEQYF.

This clonotype came up a few times. In DNA, the CDR3 is TGTGCTAGTGGTAACCGACTAGCGGAGAACACAGATACGCAGTATTTT. Amino acid sequence: CASGNRLAENTDTQYF. The chain recombines TRBV12-5 with TRBJ2-3; 9 bases match TRBD2. Germline assignment: CDR1 LGHNT and CDR2 FRNRAP. The CDR3 is 16 residues long. After removal of 5 bases from V and 2 bases from J, the junction contained 8 bases not matched to a gene.

This clonotype came up a few times. The chain couples TRBV20-1 to TRBJ2-5, with D unclear. CDR1 and CDR2 (germline): DFQATT, SNEGSKA (reference sequence). Trimming removed 6 bases from V and 1 base from J, with 9 bases in between. The CDR3 spans 12 residues. The CDR3 nucleotides read TGCAGTGCAGGACGCGCCCAAGAGACCCAGTACTTC. It is translated as CSAGRAQETQYF.

This clonotype was observed a few times. The gene calls are TRBV7-2 and TRBJ2-7, with 8 bases identical to TRBD2. CDR1 SGHTA and CDR2 FQGNSA come from the germline V gene. This CDR3 has 14 residues. V shed 6 bases, J shed 2 bases, and the junction held 6 bases outside the gene matches. The CDR3 protein is CASRKTSGPYEQYF. The CDR3 DNA reads as TGTGCCAGCAGAAAAACTAGCGGACCCTACGAGCAGTACTTC.

This clonotype was picked up a small number of times. The chain carries TRBV28 and TRBJ2-3; D ambiguous. The germline V and J ends were trimmed by 1 base and 0 bases, with 5 bases remaining between them. This CDR3 region has 14 residues. CDR1 and CDR2 (germline): MDHEN, SYDVKM. CDR3 sequence reads: CASSLSESTDTQYF. CDR3 coding DNA: TGTGCCAGCAGTTTATCTGAAAGCACAGATACGCAGTATTTT. Full variable domain (missing parts from reference TRBV28 and TRBJ2-3): DVKVTQSSRYLVKRTGEKVFLECVQDMDHENMFWYRQDPGLGLRLIYFSYDVKMKEKGDIPEGYSVSREKKERFSLILESASTNQTSMYLCASSLSESTDTQYFGPGTRLTVL.

This clonotype has a handful of counts. CDR3 sequence (DNA): TGCGCCAGCAGACCATATAGCGGGAGTGCCTCCTACAATGAGCAGTTCTTC. Translation gives CASRPYSGSASYNEQFF. This rearrangement joins TRBV5-1 to TRBJ2-1; 9 bases map to TRBD2. V lost 5 bases to trimming and J lost 0 bases; unmatched junction nucleotides: 9. The CDR3 extends over 17 amino acids. Germline CDR1 SGHRS, CDR2 YFSETQ.

This clonotype was counted a few times. This chain uses TRBV7-2 with TRBJ2-7, with 16 bases that match TRBD2. V shed 0 bases, J shed 3 bases, and the junction held 8 bases outside the gene matches. This CDR3 comprises 19 residues. Germline V gives CDR1 SGHTA, CDR2 FQGNSA. CDR3 in DNA: TGTGCCAGCAGCTTAGCGGGGACTAGCGGGAGGGCCATGTACTACGAGCAGTACTTC. Translating gives CASSLAGTSGRAMYYEQYF.

This clonotype has a count of ten or more. The V and J genes are TRBV2 and TRBJ1-2; D is undetermined. The germline CDR1 and CDR2 sequences are SNHLY and FYNNEI. V was shortened by 5 bases and J by 4 bases, with 17 bases between the two germline ends. The CDR3 runs to 15 residues. The CDR3 sequence is CASSLDAGDIYGYTF. Written as DNA, the CDR3 is TGTGCCAGCAGTTTGGACGCAGGAGATATCTATGGCTACACCTTC.

In this sample, this clonotype turned up a few times. The genes are TRBV15 and TRBJ2-7; D is perhaps TRBD2 (7 bases). The V gene's germline CDR1 is LNHNV and CDR2 YYDKDF (reference sequence). V lost 0 bases to trimming and J lost 4 bases, with 10 bases between them. CDR3 length: 14 residues. The CDR3 bases are TGTGCCACCAGCAGAGAAGGGGGGGGTTACGAGCAGTACTTC. As protein: CATSREGGGYEQYF.

The V gene is TRBV7-2, the J gene TRBJ2-1; D remains unclear. Trimming left V 3 bases short and J 7 bases short, with 10 bases between. CDR3 length: 13 residues. CDR1 and CDR2 (germline): SGHTA, FQGNSA. In DNA form, the CDR3 reads TGTGCCAGCAGCTTCGCTGGTTGGAATGAGCAGTTCTTC. It translates to CASSFAGWNEQFF.

The chain has TRBV7-2 and TRBJ1-1; TRBD1 is a possible D gene (5 bases). The CDR3 runs to 12 residues. Trimming shortened V by 6 bases and J by 4 bases, and 9 bases separated the two germline ends. CDR1 and CDR2 from the germline V gene are SGHTA and FQGNSA. The CDR3 bases are TGTGCCAGCAGGACAGTTTTCACTGAAGCTTTCTTT. As protein: CASRTVFTEAFF.

J is TRBJ2-4 and V is TRBV9; tentatively, D is TRBD2 (5 bases). Deletions cut 4 bases from V and 8 bases from J, with 16 bases between. The CDR3 covers 14 residues. CDR1 and CDR2 from the germline V gene are SGDLS and YYNGEE. CDR3 coding DNA: TGTGCCAGCAGCTTTAGAGCCGACGGGGACATTCAGTACTTC. It is translated as CASSFRADGDIQYF.

The chain joins TRBV6-1 to TRBJ2-7, with 7 bases identical to TRBD2. The CDR3 is 16 residues long. The V segment lost 6 bases and the J segment 7 bases; nucleotides outside the gene matches: 18. In germline, CDR1 is MNHNS, CDR2 SASEGT. The CDR3 sequence is CASSQHEVRQAGEQYF. CDR3 nucleotide sequence: TGTGCCAGCAGCCAACATGAGGTCCGGCAAGCGGGGGAGCAGTACTTC.

The CDR3 spells CASSDLLQGTNEKLFF. For the CDR3, the DNA is TGTGCCAGCAGTGACCTCCTACAGGGAACTAATGAAAAACTGTTTTTT. This rearrangement joins TRBV25-1 to TRBJ1-4; possible D gene TRBD1, 6 bases. This CDR3 spans 16 amino acids. Trimming took 3 bases from V and 1 from J, leaving 12 bases between them. In germline, CDR1 is MGHDK, CDR2 SYGVNS.

J is TRBJ2-2 and V is TRBV12-3 or TRBV12-4; D call uncertain. The germline V and J ends were trimmed by 5 bases and 3 bases, with 22 bases remaining between them. There are 18 residues in the CDR3. CDR3 sequence reads: CASSPWIYSREDTGELFF. The CDR3 DNA reads as TGTGCCAGCAGTCCCTGGATATACTCGAGAGAGGACACCGGGGAGCTGTTTTTT.

This CDR3 is CASSITGREYF. DNA for the CDR3: TGTGCCAGTAGTATCACCGGGAGGGAGTACTTC. The chain joins TRBV19 to TRBJ2-4, with 8 bases aligning to TRBD2. Germline lookup yields CDR1 LNHDA and CDR2 SQIVND (reference sequence). The CDR3 has 11 amino acids. V was clipped by 3 bases and J by 14 bases; unmatched bases: 3.

The chain has TRBV7-2 and TRBJ2-7, with D possibly matching TRBD1 (5 bases). This CDR3 has 13 amino acids. Germline-derived CDR1 and CDR2 are SGHTA and FQGNSA. The V end was cut by 4 bases, the J end by 4 bases, with 11 bases between. For the CDR3, the DNA is TGTGCCAGCAGCTCCCGGACACCGTACGAGCAGTACTTC. Its protein is CASSSRTPYEQYF.

Comment on this clonotype: Germline is not matched at one junction end, which may reflect a read error. The CDR3 bases are TGTGCCAGCAGCGTAGAGGGACTCTCCTGCAATGAGCAGTTCTTC. This translates into CASSVEGLSCNEQFF. The rearrangement joins TRBV9 to TRBJ2-1; weak D call: TRBD2 (6 bases). CDR3 size: 15 residues. CDR1 is SGDLS, CDR2 YYNGEE, per germline.